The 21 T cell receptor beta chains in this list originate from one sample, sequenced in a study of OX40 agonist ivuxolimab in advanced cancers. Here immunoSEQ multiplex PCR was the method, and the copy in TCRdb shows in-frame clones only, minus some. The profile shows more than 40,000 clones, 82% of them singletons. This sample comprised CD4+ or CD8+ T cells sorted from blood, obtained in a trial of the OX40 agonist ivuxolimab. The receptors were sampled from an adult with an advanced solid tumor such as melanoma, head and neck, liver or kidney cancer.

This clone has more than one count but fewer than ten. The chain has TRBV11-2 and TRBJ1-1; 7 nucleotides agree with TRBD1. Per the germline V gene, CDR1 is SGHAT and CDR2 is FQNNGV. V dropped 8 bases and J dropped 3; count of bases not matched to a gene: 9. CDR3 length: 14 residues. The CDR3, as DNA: TGTGCCAGCTGGCAGGGGGACGCTTACACTGAAGCTTTCTTT. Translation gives CASWQGDAYTEAFF.

For the CDR3, the DNA is TGTGCTATATGGGACAGGGCTCGCAATGAGCAGTTCTTC. Translated, it gives CAIWDRARNEQFF. The rearrangement joins TRBV7-7 to TRBJ2-1, with 9 bases identical to TRBD1. The germline gives CDR1 SSHAT, CDR2 FNYEAQ (reference sequence). CDR3 size: 13 residues.

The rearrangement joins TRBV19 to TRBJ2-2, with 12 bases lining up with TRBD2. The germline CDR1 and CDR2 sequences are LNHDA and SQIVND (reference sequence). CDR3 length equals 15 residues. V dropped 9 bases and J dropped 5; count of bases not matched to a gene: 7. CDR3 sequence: CASTTSGGGTGELFF. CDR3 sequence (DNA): TGTGCCAGCACGACTAGCGGGGGAGGGACCGGGGAGCTGTTTTTT.

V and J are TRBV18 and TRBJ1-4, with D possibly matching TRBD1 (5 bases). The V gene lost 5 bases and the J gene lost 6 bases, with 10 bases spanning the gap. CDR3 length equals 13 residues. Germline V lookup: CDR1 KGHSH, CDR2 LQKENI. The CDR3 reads CASSARDDEKLFF. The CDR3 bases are TGTGCCAGCTCAGCCCGGGACGATGAAAAACTGTTTTTT.

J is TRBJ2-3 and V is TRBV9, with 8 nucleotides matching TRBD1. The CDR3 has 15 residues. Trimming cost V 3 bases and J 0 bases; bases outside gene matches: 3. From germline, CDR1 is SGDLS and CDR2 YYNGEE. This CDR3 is CASSAHRGSTDTQYF. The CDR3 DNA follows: TGTGCCAGCAGCGCCCACAGGGGGAGCACAGATACGCAGTATTTT.

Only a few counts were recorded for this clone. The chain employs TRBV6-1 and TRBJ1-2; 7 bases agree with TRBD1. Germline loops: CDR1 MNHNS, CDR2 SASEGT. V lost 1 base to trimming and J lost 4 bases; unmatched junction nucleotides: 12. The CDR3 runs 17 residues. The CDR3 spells CASSEVSGGPLGYGYTF. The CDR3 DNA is TGTGCCAGCAGTGAAGTATCAGGGGGGCCGTTGGGCTATGGCTACACCTTC.

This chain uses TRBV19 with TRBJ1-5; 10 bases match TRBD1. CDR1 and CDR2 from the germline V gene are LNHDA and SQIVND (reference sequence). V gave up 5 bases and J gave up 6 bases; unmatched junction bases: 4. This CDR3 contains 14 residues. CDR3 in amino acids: CASSAGQGFQPQHF. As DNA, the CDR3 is TGTGCCAGTAGTGCGGGACAGGGGTTTCAGCCCCAGCATTTT.

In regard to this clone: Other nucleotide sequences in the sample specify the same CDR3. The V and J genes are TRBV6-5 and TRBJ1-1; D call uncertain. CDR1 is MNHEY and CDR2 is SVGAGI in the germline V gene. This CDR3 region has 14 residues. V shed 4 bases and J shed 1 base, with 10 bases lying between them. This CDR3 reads CASSLGAENTEAFF. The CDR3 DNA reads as TGTGCCAGCAGTTTAGGTGCGGAGAACACTGAAGCTTTCTTT.

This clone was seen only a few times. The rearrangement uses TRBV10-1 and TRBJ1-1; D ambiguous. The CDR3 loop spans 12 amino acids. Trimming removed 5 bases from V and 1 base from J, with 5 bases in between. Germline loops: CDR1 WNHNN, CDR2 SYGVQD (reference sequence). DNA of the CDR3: TGCGCCAGCAGTCGACAGAACACTGAAGCTTTCTTT. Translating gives CASSRQNTEAFF.

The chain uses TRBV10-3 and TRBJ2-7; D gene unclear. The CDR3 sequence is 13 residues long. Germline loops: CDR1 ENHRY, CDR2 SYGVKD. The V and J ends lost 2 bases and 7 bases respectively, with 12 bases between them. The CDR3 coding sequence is TGTGCCATCAGTGAGGACCGGTTGAGGGAGCAGTACTTC. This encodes CAISEDRLREQYF.

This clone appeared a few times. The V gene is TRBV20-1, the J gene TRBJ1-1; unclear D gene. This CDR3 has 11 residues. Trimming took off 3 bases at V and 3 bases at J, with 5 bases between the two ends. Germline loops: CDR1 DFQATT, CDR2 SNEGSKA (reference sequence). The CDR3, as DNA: TGCAGTGCTAGTACCCACACTGAAGCTTTCTTT. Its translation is CSASTHTEAFF.

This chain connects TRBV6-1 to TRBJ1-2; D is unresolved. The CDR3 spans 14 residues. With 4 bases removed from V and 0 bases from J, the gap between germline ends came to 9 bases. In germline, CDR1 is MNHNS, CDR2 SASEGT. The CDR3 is CASSGMGANYGYTF. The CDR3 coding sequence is TGTGCCAGCAGTGGCATGGGAGCTAACTATGGCTACACCTTC.

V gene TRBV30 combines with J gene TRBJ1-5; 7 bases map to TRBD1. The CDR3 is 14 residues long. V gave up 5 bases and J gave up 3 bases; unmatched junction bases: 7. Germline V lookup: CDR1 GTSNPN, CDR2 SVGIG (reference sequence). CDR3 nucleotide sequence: TGTGCCTGGTCCAAGGGACAGTACAATCAGCCCCAGCATTTT. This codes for CAWSKGQYNQPQHF.

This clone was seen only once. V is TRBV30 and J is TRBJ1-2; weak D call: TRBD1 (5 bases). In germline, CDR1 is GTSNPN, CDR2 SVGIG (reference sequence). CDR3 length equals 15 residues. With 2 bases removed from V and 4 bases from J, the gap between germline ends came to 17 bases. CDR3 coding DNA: TGTGCCTGGAGTCTTAGGACGTGGGGGGGCTATGGCTACACCTTC. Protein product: CAWSLRTWGGYGYTF. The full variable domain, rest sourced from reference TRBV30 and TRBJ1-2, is SQTIHQWPATLVQPVGSPLSLECTVEGTSNPNLYWYRQAAGRGLQLLFYSVGIGQISSEVPQNLSASRPQDRQFILSSKKLLLSDSGFYLCAWSLRTWGGYGYTFGSGTRLTVV.

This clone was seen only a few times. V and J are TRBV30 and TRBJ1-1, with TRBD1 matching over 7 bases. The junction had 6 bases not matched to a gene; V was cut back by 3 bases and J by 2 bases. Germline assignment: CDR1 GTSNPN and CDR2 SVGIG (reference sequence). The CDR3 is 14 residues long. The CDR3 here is CAWRRDRVNTEAFF. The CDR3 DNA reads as TGTGCCTGGAGACGAGACAGGGTAAACACTGAAGCTTTCTTT.

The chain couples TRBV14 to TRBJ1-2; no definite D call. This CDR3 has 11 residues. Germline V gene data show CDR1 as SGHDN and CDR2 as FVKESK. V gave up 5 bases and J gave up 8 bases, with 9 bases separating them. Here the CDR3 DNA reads TGTGCCAGCAGCGGATCGGGAGGCTACACCTTC. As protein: CASSGSGGYTF.

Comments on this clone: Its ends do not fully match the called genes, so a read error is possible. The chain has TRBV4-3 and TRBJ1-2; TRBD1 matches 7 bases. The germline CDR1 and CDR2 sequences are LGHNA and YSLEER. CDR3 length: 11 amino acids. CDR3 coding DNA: TGCGCCAGCAGCCAAGATGGAGACAGGGTCTTC. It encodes CASSQDGDRVF.

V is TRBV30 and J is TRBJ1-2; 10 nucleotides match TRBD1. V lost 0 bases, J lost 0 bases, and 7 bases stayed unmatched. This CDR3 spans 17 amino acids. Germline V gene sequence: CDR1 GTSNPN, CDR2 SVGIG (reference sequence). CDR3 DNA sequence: TGTGCCTGGAGTGTACAGGGACAGGGGCAAGCTAACTATGGCTACACCTTC. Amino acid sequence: CAWSVQGQGQANYGYTF.

CDR3 in DNA: TGTGCCAGCAGTTTAGTACAGGACTACGAGCAGTACTTC. Protein: CASSLVQDYEQYF. This chain uses TRBV28 with TRBJ2-7, with TRBD1 as a possible D gene (5 bases). This CDR3 is built from 13 residues. CDR1 is MDHEN and CDR2 is SYDVKM in the germline V gene. V lost 2 bases to trimming and J lost 3 bases, with 8 bases between them.

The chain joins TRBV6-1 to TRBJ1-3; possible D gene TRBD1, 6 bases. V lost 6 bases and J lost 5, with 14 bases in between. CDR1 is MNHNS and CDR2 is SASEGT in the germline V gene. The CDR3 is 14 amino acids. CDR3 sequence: CASSEQGPRNTIYF. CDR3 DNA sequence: TGTGCCAGCAGCGAACAGGGACCCCGAAACACCATATATTTT.

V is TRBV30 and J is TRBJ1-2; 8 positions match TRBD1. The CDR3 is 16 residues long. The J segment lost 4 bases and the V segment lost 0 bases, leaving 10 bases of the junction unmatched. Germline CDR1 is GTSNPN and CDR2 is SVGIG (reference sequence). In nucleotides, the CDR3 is TGTGCCTGGAGTGTAATTCGAACAGGGGGGACCTATGGCTACACCTTC. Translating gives CAWSVIRTGGTYGYTF.